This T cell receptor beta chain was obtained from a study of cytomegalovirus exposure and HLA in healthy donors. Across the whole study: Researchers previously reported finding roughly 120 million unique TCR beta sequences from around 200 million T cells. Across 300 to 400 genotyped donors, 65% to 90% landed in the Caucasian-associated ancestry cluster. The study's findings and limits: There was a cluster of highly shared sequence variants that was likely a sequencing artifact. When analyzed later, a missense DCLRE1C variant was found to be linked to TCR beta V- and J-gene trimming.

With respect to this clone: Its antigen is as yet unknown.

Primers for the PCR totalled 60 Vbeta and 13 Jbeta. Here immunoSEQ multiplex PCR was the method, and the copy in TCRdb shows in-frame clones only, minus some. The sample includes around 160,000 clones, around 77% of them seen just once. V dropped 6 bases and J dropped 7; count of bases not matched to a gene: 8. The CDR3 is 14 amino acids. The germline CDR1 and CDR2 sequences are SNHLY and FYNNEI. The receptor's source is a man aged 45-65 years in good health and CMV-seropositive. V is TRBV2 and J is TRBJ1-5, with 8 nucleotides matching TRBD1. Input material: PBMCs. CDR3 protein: CASSPTGGRQPQHF. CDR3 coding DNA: TGTGCCAGCAGCCCTACAGGGGGTCGGCAGCCCCAGCATTTT.